A single sample is the source of the 17 T cell receptor beta chains below, sequenced in a study of cytomegalovirus exposure and HLA in healthy donors. The PCR contained 60 Vbeta and 13 Jbeta primers. The repertoire was sequenced with immunoSEQ multiplex PCR; TCRdb's copy has only in-frame clones and lacks some. The sample has roughly 150,000 clones, roughly 85% seen once. Material: PBMCs. These receptors were taken from a woman aged 18-35 years in good health and CMV-seronegative.

This sequence joins TRBV5-6 and TRBJ2-1, with TRBD2 matching over 12 bases. V was clipped by 7 bases and J by 7 bases; unmatched bases: 12. This CDR3 spans 16 amino acids. Germline CDR1 reads SGHDT; CDR2 reads YYEEEE. This chain's CDR3 is CASAPPSGGELNEQFF. CDR3 DNA sequence: TGTGCCAGCGCCCCTCCTAGCGGGGGGGAATTGAATGAGCAGTTCTTC.

The rearrangement uses TRBV28 and TRBJ2-3, with D possibly matching TRBD2 (5 bases). Germline V gene sequence: CDR1 MDHEN, CDR2 SYDVKM. V gave up 6 bases and J gave up 2 bases, with 9 bases separating them. This CDR3 contains 13 residues. The CDR3, as DNA: TGTGCCAGCAGCGCGGGCGACACAGATACGCAGTATTTT. The encoded protein is CASSAGDTDTQYF. The whole variable domain, filled in from reference TRBV28 and TRBJ2-3, reads DVKVTQSSRYLVKRTGEKVFLECVQDMDHENMFWYRQDPGLGLRLIYFSYDVKMKEKGDIPEGYSVSREKKERFSLILESASTNQTSMYLCASSAGDTDTQYFGPGTRLTVL.

V gene TRBV18 combines with J gene TRBJ2-1; 9 bases agree with TRBD2. The CDR3 spans 18 residues. V trimming: 0 bases; J trimming: 2 bases; junction bases outside the gene matches: 8. Germline-derived CDR1 and CDR2 are KGHSH and LQKENI. The CDR3 DNA sequence: TGTGCCAGCTCACCACCTATAACGGCGGGAGGGCCCTACAATGAGCAGTTCTTC. Residues: CASSPPITAGGPYNEQFF.

J is TRBJ1-3 and V is TRBV5-6, with D maybe TRBD1 (6 bases). CDR1 and CDR2 (germline): SGHDT, YYEEEE. The CDR3 sequence is 13 residues long. Between the trimmed V and J ends, which lost 3 bases and 4 bases, there was a span of 8 bases. CDR3 sequence reads: CASSSDSGNTIYF. The CDR3 coding sequence is TGTGCCAGCAGCTCGGACAGCGGAAACACCATATATTTT.

The chain recombines TRBV7-3 with TRBJ2-7; 8 positions agree with TRBD1. V dropped 5 bases and J dropped 2; count of bases not matched to a gene: 5. The germline V gene encodes CDR1 SGHTA and CDR2 FQGTGA. This CDR3 has 14 amino acids. CDR3 bases: TGTGCCAGCAGCCCAGGGACAGGTCCCTACGAGCAGTACTTC. This encodes CASSPGTGPYEQYF.

This clone was detected once. This chain uses TRBV15 with TRBJ2-1; a possible D gene is TRBD2 (6 bases). The CDR3 contains 13 residues. V lost 1 base to trimming and J lost 8 bases, with 9 bases between them. Germline V gene data show CDR1 as LNHNV and CDR2 as YYDKDF (reference sequence). CDR3 residues: CATSRGLGDEQFF. CDR3 sequence (DNA): TGTGCCACCAGCAGAGGACTAGGCGATGAGCAGTTCTTC. The variable domain in full, with the rest retrieved from reference TRBV15 and TRBJ2-1, is DAMVIQNPRYQVTQFGKPVTLSCSQTLNHNVMYWYQQKSSQAPKLLFHYYDKDFNNEADTPDNFQSRRPNTSFCFLDIRSPGLGDTAMYLCATSRGLGDEQFFGPGTRLTVL.

The chain joins TRBV27 to TRBJ2-7; 7 bases fit TRBD1. The J segment lost 2 bases and the V segment lost 0 bases, leaving 1 base of the junction unmatched. This CDR3 has 14 residues. Per the germline V gene, CDR1 is MNHEY and CDR2 is SMNVEV (reference sequence). DNA for the CDR3: TGTGCCAGCAGTTTATCAGGGGGCCCCTACGAGCAGTACTTC. Protein sequence: CASSLSGGPYEQYF.

The gene calls are TRBV4-2 and TRBJ1-2, with D uncertain. CDR3 length: 14 residues. Germline lookup yields CDR1 LGHNA and CDR2 YNFKEQ. Trimming removed 0 bases from V and 4 bases from J, with 9 bases in between. This CDR3 reads CASSQERSSYGYTF. DNA for the CDR3: TGTGCCAGCAGCCAAGAGCGGAGTTCCTATGGCTACACCTTC.

V is TRBV21-1 and J is TRBJ2-7; the table's D call, TRBD2, was not checked against the DNA. TRBV21-1 is reported as a pseudogene. This CDR3 region has 15 residues. DNA of the CDR3: TGTGCCAGCAGCAAAGGGTGGAGGCAGGTCTACGAGCAGTACTTC. Translating it yields CASSKGWRQVYEQYF.

The rearrangement links TRBV7-2 to TRBJ1-5; D may be TRBD1 (5 bases). Trimming stripped 11 bases from V and 4 bases from J, with 15 bases between. There are 13 residues in the CDR3. Germline loops: CDR1 SGHTA, CDR2 FQGNSA. CDR3 nucleotide sequence: TGTGCCTGCGCCAAGAGGACAAATCAGCCCCAGCATTTT. As protein: CACAKRTNQPQHF.

This chain connects TRBV20-1 to TRBJ1-6; D possibly corresponds to TRBD1 (5 bases). Trimming pared 7 bases from V and 7 bases from J, leaving 8 bases between. The CDR3 consists of 11 residues. CDR1 is DFQATT and CDR2 is SNEGSKA in the germline V gene (reference sequence). The CDR3 is CSVYRNSPLHF. CDR3 DNA: TGCAGTGTTTACAGGAATTCACCCCTCCACTTT.

This clone is a singleton in its sample. The V gene is TRBV29-1, the J gene TRBJ2-3; 12 positions agree with TRBD2. J gave up 2 bases and V 5 bases, and 5 bases lay outside the gene matches. CDR3 length: 15 residues. Per germline, CDR1 SQVTM and CDR2 ANQGSEA. CDR3 sequence: CSVIRTSGNTDTQYF. The CDR3 DNA follows: TGCAGCGTTATTAGGACTAGCGGGAACACAGATACGCAGTATTTT.

The CDR3 sequence is CASSLGQGDGIETQYF. DNA of the CDR3: TGTGCCAGCAGCTTGGGGCAGGGGGATGGAATAGAGACCCAGTACTTC. The V gene is TRBV5-8, the J gene TRBJ2-5, with 7 bases matching TRBD1. There are 16 residues in the CDR3. Germline V gives CDR1 SGHTS, CDR2 YDEGEE. Germline trimming cut 0 bases from V and 4 bases from J; bases unmatched to any gene: 9. Full variable domain (outside the CDR3, taken from reference TRBV5-8 and TRBJ2-5): EAGVTQSPTHLIKTRGQQATLRCSPISGHTSVYWYQQALGLGLQFLLWYDEGEERNRGNFPPRFSGRQFPNYSSELNVNALELEDSALYLCASSLGQGDGIETQYFGPGTRLLVL.

The V gene is TRBV5-4, the J gene TRBJ2-7; the D gene is possibly TRBD1 (5 bases). The CDR3 loop spans 13 amino acids. Germline values: CDR1 SGHNT, CDR2 YYREEE (reference sequence). Trimming removed 1 base from V and 3 bases from J, with 8 bases in between. CDR3 coding DNA: TGTGCCAGCAGCTTGCAGGGCCGCTACGAGCAGTACTTC. It encodes CASSLQGRYEQYF.

The CDR3 bases are TGTGCCAGCAGCTTAGCCCCTAGCCCTTTGGAGACCCAGTACTTC. This sequence encodes CASSLAPSPLETQYF. The genes are TRBV7-2 and TRBJ2-5, with D perhaps TRBD2 (5 bases). Germline CDR1 is SGHTA and CDR2 is FQGNSA. The CDR3 covers 15 residues. V was clipped by 0 bases and J by 5 bases, with 13 bases between them.

The V and J genes are TRBV7-2 and TRBJ2-5; 11 nucleotides agree with TRBD2. Trimming removed 4 bases from V and 5 bases from J; junction bases left unmatched: 6. Looked up from germline, CDR1 is SGHTA and CDR2 is FQGNSA. The CDR3 totals 15 residues. The CDR3 reads CASSWLAGGMETQYF. CDR3 in DNA: TGTGCCAGCAGCTGGCTAGCGGGAGGTATGGAGACCCAGTACTTC.

This clone was seen only a few times. The chain joins TRBV30 to TRBJ1-5, with no clear D. The germline V and J ends were trimmed by 1 base and 6 bases, with 10 bases remaining between them. Per the germline V gene, CDR1 is GTSNPN and CDR2 is SVGIG (reference sequence). The length of the CDR3 is 13 residues. CDR3 DNA sequence: TGTGCCTGGAGTGACGGAGGGAGTCAGCCCCAGCATTTT. This translates into CAWSDGGSQPQHF.